These 14 T cell receptor beta chains were all obtained from the same sample, sequenced in a study of T cells in Graves' hyperthyroidism and ophthalmopathy. Researchers took RNA transcripts and amplified the TCR beta CDR3 regions from them. The HTBI primer set served for first-round RT-PCR of the TCR CDR3. TCRdb used MiXCR to reprocess the multiplex PCR reads, holding one entry per CDR3 protein. The repertoire consists of around 500,000 distinct CDR3 sequences, with roughly 22% occurring once and the leading ten covering 45% to 50%. The source material was blood. The source is a woman aged 65 to 85 with Graves' ophthalmopathy.

This clonotype has ten or more counts. This sequence joins TRBV6-1 and TRBJ2-4, with a weak D call TRBD1 (6 bases). CDR3 length equals 14 residues. Germline-derived CDR1 and CDR2 are MNHNS and SASEGT. Trimming left V 2 bases short and J 7 bases short, with 12 bases between. CDR3 sequence reads: CASSESAQGNIQYF. The CDR3, as DNA: TGTGCCAGCAGTGAATCCGCCCAGGGGAACATTCAGTACTTC.

The table lists this clonotype with many counts. The genes are TRBV2 and TRBJ2-7, with TRBD1 matching 10 bases. Trimming at V came to 6 bases and at J to 9 bases, leaving 11 bases not matched to a gene. Germline V CDR1 and CDR2: SNHLY, FYNNEI. CDR3 length: 14 residues. CDR3: CASSNRDRGIGQYF. DNA of the CDR3: TGTGCCAGCAGCAACCGGGACAGGGGAATTGGGCAGTACTTC.

The V call is TRBV6-1, the J call TRBJ2-7; D assignment may be TRBD1 or TRBD2 (5 bases each). Trimming took 10 bases from V and 3 from J, leaving 19 bases between them. Germline assignment: CDR1 MNHNS and CDR2 SASEGT. The CDR3 runs to 14 residues. The CDR3 loop is CAITFDRGGYEQYF. Written as DNA, the CDR3 is TGTGCCATCACATTCGATCGGGGCGGCTACGAGCAGTACTTC.

This clonotype was picked up many times. The chain has TRBV28 and TRBJ2-7; the match to TRBD2 covers 8 bases. CDR1 MDHEN and CDR2 SYDVKM come from the germline V gene. Losses at the gene ends were 10 bases for V and 4 bases for J; bases not matched to a gene: 9. This CDR3 spans 13 amino acids. Written as DNA, the CDR3 is TGTGCCACCCTTAGCGGGAACAATTACGAGCAGTACTTC. This encodes CATLSGNNYEQYF.

The V call is TRBV7-9, the J call TRBJ2-3; TRBD2 matches at 7 bases. Trimming cost V 4 bases and J 2 bases; bases outside gene matches: 3. This CDR3 comprises 14 residues. Germline loops: CDR1 SEHNR, CDR2 FQNEAQ (reference sequence). The CDR3 spells CASSSLAVTDTQYF. CDR3 DNA sequence: TGTGCCAGCAGCTCGCTAGCGGTCACAGATACGCAGTATTTT.

The J gene is TRBJ2-4, the V gene TRBV4-3, with 12 bases identical to TRBD2. The CDR3 extends over 21 amino acids. Germline assignment: CDR1 LGHNA and CDR2 YSLEER. V dropped 0 bases and J dropped 0; count of bases not matched to a gene: 12. Here the CDR3 DNA reads TGCGCCAGCAGCCAAGAGGGACCGGGACTAGCGGGCCGATCAGCCAAAAACATTCAGTACTTC. Residues: CASSQEGPGLAGRSAKNIQYF.

V is TRBV6-6 and J is TRBJ1-2; D is perhaps TRBD1 (6 bases). CDR1 and CDR2 from the germline V gene are MNHNY and SVGAGI (reference sequence). The ends were cut back, 2 bases at V and 9 bases at J, with 13 bases in the middle. The CDR3 extends over 13 amino acids. DNA for the CDR3: TGTGCCAGCAGTTACAGCAGGGGCCTTCGCTACACCTTC. Residues: CASSYSRGLRYTF.

This sequence joins TRBV7-2 and TRBJ2-6; D gene unclear. The CDR3 totals 14 residues. V gave up 5 bases and J gave up 0 bases, with 5 bases separating them. Germline CDR1 reads SGHTA; CDR2 reads FQGNSA. Written as DNA, the CDR3 is TGTGCCAGCAGCCCTTTCTCTGGGGCCAACGTCCTGACTTTC. This codes for CASSPFSGANVLTF.

This sequence joins TRBV7-9 and TRBJ2-1; D gene ambiguous. Germline loops: CDR1 SEHNR, CDR2 FQNEAQ (reference sequence). This CDR3 region has 14 residues. V was clipped by 3 bases and J by 10 bases, with 16 bases between them. The CDR3: CASSFWVLPGEQFF. In DNA, the CDR3 is TGTGCCAGCAGCTTTTGGGTCCTTCCGGGCGAGCAGTTCTTC.

In its sample, this clonotype was seen once. This rearrangement joins TRBV9 to TRBJ1-2; D might be TRBD1 (6 bases). Germline assignment: CDR1 SGDLS and CDR2 YYNGEE. This CDR3 is built from 15 residues. V was cut by 4 bases and J by 8 bases, with 21 bases left in between. The CDR3 loop reads CASSPHLWGAEGYTF. DNA of the CDR3: TGTGCCAGCAGCCCCCATTTGTGGGGGGCGGAGGGCTACACCTTC.

As for this clonotype: This may arise from a read error, as a much more abundant clone is one base away. The rearrangement uses TRBV12-3 or TRBV12-4 and TRBJ1-5; D is undetermined. The length of the CDR3 is 15 residues. This CDR3 reads CASSLAGKSNQPRHF. DNA of the CDR3: TGTGCCAGCAGTTTGGCCGGGAAAAGCAATCAGCCCCGGCATTTT.

The CDR3 spells CASSRLAGGYYNEQFF. DNA of the CDR3: TGTGCCAGCAGCAGACTAGCGGGAGGGTACTACAATGAGCAGTTCTTC. The chain has TRBV28 and TRBJ2-1; 14 bases agree with TRBD2. The CDR3 length is 16 residues. Losses at the gene ends were 6 bases for V and 3 bases for J; bases not matched to a gene: 4. Germline V lookup: CDR1 MDHEN, CDR2 SYDVKM.

J is TRBJ2-1 and V is TRBV14; 10 nucleotides agree with TRBD1. The V gene's germline CDR1 is SGHDN and CDR2 FVKESK. The CDR3 spans 16 residues. Unmatched junction bases numbered 7, after V lost 4 bases and J lost 4 bases. As DNA, the CDR3 is TGTGCCAGCAGCCGGGGACAGGGGCCCCCTTACAATGAGCAGTTCTTC. Its translation is CASSRGQGPPYNEQFF.

The V and J genes are TRBV10-2 and TRBJ2-1; tentative D call: TRBD2 (6 bases). V was pared by 4 bases and J by 7 bases, with 17 bases between. CDR3 length: 15 residues. From germline, CDR1 is WSHSY and CDR2 SAAADI. The CDR3 sequence is CASSGARTRGNEQFF. In DNA, the CDR3 is TGCGCCAGCAGTGGGGCTCGAACTCGGGGGAATGAGCAGTTCTTC.